This T cell receptor (beta chain) was captured in a study of T cell responses to AZD1222 COVID-19 vaccine (dated by TCRdb to the early 2020s). With regard to the full study: AZD1222 recipients given second doses at about 4 weeks or at about 12 weeks were pooled, since spike-specific TCR depth and breadth were not found to differ between the two schedules. TCR sequencing covered roughly 230 trial participants: approximately 200 given two doses of AZD1222 and 26 given two doses of MenACWY control vaccine. Trial participants were enrolled by age into 18-55, 56-69 and 70-plus year subgroups, with 148, 28 and 57 TCR-sequenced participants respectively.

Explained via the paper, the time point label denotes: baseline before first vaccination. Vaccinee samples came from UK trials COV001 and COV002, including a single-blind randomized controlled phase 2/3 trial of AZD1222 (ChAdOx1 nCoV-19) in healthy adults. For TCRbeta chain sequencing, PBMC samples from trial participants were taken at day 0 and at day 28 after the second dose. V is clipped by 2 bases and J by 3 bases, and the sequence between their germline boundaries is 11 bases long. Measured from the cysteine to the phenylalanine, the CDR3 is 14 residues long. Only CDR3 DNA is held: 42 bases, read in frame from base 1. CDR1 KGHSH and CDR2 LQKENI are derived from the germline V gene. The full study reports these points: Conclusions about previously exposed vaccinees were limited because only 6 or 7 AZD1222 recipients were SARS-CoV-2 seropositive at baseline. Participants were mostly white British and included more females than males, and it was suggested by the authors that clonal diversity may have been underestimated. Reportedly, close to half of the unique spike-specific TCRs recognized epitopes lying outside the regions that are mutated in the B.1.351 and B.1.1.7 variants. The 56-69-year group was small, and its depth increase did not reach significance, likely because of low power. No day 14 peak-response samples were available, so repertoires were characterized only after the peak T cell response. The vaccine-associated CD4 TCRs covered the entire spike protein, and the dominant responses fell in regions 160-218 and 743-854. A significant rise in spike-specific TCR breadth and depth was observed after two AZD1222 doses relative to day 0 and relative to MenACWY recipients.

Regarding this clone: The specificity of this receptor is unknown. Base qualities are missing; no much larger clone stands one base away.

The CDR3 regions of human TCRbeta chains were subjected to immunosequencing. The authors' pipeline ran thus. Repertoire TCRs were matched against a reference library of SARS-CoV-2-specific TCRs generated with the MIRA antigen-specificity platform. Breadth was defined as the fraction of unique TCRs that were SARS-CoV-2-associated. Depth was defined as the fraction of total T cells that were SARS-CoV-2-associated. Using the MIRA data, each spike-specific TCR was assigned both to the spike region to which the TCR was reactive and to a CD4 or CD8 class. Log10-transformed breadth and depth values were compared by one-way ANOVA with Sidak's multiple comparisons tests. TCRdb retrieved this table from immuneACCESS and kept in-frame rearrangements only. Not all clones are present; in checked studies, unresolved V genes account for under half, and no reason is known for the remainder. V, J and clone size are those of that table, while D and trimming were read from the DNA. Within this sample are about 110,000 clones, with about nine tenths of them counted one time only. The leading ten clones occupy about 4.8% of the sample.

Sample: peripheral blood, taken on day 0 of AZD1222 vaccination. The clonotype originates from an adult in good health. Recombination connected TRBV18 to TRBJ2-7; the D segment might be TRBD1 or TRBD2, since each matches 5 bases. The CDR3 in this case is CASSPGGLGYEQYF. The nucleotides are TGTGCCAGCTCACCAGGGGGTTTAGGCTACGAGCAGTACTTC.